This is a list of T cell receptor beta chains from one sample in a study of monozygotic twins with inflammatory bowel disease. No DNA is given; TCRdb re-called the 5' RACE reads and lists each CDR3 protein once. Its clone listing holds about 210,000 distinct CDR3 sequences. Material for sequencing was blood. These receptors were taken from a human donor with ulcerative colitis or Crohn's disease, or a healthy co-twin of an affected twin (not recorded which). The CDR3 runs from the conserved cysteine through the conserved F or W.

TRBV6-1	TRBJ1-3	CASSTTGAGDTIYF
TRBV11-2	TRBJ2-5	CASSLGLEGTQYF
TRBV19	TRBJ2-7	CASSTYTAGYEQYF
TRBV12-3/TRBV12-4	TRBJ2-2	CASSFGTGITGELFF
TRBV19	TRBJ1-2	CASSPGTVGYTF
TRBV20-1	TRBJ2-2	CSATPAYTGELFF
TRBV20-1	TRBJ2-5	CSSRAVAWAGSQETQYF
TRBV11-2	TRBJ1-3	CASSLARLGNTIYF
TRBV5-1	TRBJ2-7	CASSLEGRGYEQYF
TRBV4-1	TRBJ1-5	CASSQEWDQPQHF
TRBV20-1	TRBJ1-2	CSARLRGFNYGYTF
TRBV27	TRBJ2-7	CASSQKPPGYEQYF
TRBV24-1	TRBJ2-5	CATSERRGLQETQYF
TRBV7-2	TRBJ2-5	CASGSQVQETQYF
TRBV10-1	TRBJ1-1	CALKCGGDSIEAFF
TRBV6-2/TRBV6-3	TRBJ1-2	CASSSARQGGEGGYTF
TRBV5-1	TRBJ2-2	CASSLDPSRNTGELFF
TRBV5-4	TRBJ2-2	CASSRVKSGELFF
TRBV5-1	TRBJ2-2	CASSSGLVGELFF
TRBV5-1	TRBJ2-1	CASSLVETGSYNEQFF
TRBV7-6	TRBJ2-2	CASSFKVEQENTGELFF
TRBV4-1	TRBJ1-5	CASSQVTGVNQPQHF
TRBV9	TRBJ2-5	CASSARTVGTQYF